This T cell receptor beta chain was recovered during a study of blood T cell repertoires in COVID-19 (dated by TCRdb to 2020 to 2021). For the wider study: The collaborator samples originated in the United States, Italy and Spain and spanned the acute and convalescent phases of COVID-19. The material from the prospective study consisted of cDNA or gDNA derived from T cells, B-cell-depleted T cells, or PBMCs. Deeply sampled blood TCRbeta repertoires from subjects exposed to, actively infected with, or recovered from COVID-19 were included in the dataset. The repertoires were released in a freely available public database meant as a resource for research on the immune response to SARS-CoV-2. Samples were obtained from the ongoing ImmuneRACE study (first 160 participants) and from some 1,300 subjects provided by 6 global collaborators. The sample metadata nearly always contained a de-identified subject ID, COVID-19 status, age in years and sex. Where HLA class I and class II types were available, the types were taken from metadata supplied by the sample provider, not from assay-based typing. Overall study outcomes, separate from this receptor: Clinical and demographic metadata were provided uncurated, with the amount varying by source and participant.

TCRbeta CDR3 regions were amplified from genomic DNA by means of the immunoSEQ Assay, a bias-controlled multiplex PCR. Concerning the study's data processing: Nucleated cell counts per sample were estimated from amplification of reference gene primers within the assay. To quantify the absolute abundance of each unique TCRbeta CDR3 rearrangement, sequence reads were collapsed and filtered. For each sample, productive Simpson clonality was calculated as the square root of Simpson's diversity index across productive rearrangements. The clones in this table, taken by TCRdb from immuneACCESS, are in-frame only. Not every clone is retained; where verified, under half of the shortfall comes from an unresolved V gene, and the cause of the rest is unknown. The DNA was the basis for D and trimming; V, J and clone size are from that table. The sample has about 530,000 clones on record, roughly nine tenths of them singletons. The ten largest account for 7.5% to 9% of the sample.

As concerns this clone: The antigen it binds to is not known. Per-base quality was not reported, and no clone a single base away is much larger than it.

In Seattle, one collaborating source enrolled patients while the infection was active and tracked those patients longitudinally over the course of disease. Each collaborating institution followed its own protocols to collect whole blood in K2EDTA tubes. For TCRbeta analysis, collaborators shipped samples in one of three forms: frozen whole blood, isolated PBMCs, or DNA extracted from either of those sample types. The sequencing input was peripheral blood. The receptor comes from a woman in her fifties or sixties with COVID-19, enrolled during active disease.

CDR3 reads: CASNSLRRGEQYF. The DNA sequence is given as TGTGCCAGCAACTCCCTCCGGAGGGGCGAGCAGTACTTC. This chain is built from TRBV6-5 and TRBJ2-7; TRBD2 could be the D gene, as 6 bases match. CDR1 MNHEY and CDR2 SVGAGI were looked up in the germline V gene. The CDR3 measures 13 amino acids from cysteine to phenylalanine. Of all the DNA, just the CDR3 is kept, 39 bases in frame from base 1. Between the V and J ends, shortened by 7 bases and 6 bases respectively, the junction contains 16 bases.